A single TCR beta chain is shown here with its context. No antigen is known for it. No base quality values were provided; no much bigger clone lies one nucleotide off. The junction carries 9 bases between V and J, which are trimmed by 3 bases and 0 bases respectively. CDR3 length: 15 amino acids, cysteine to phenylalanine. Left in the record is the CDR3 DNA by itself, 45 bases read in frame from the first base. The germline V gene encodes CDR1 ENHRY and CDR2 SYGVKD. These data come from a study of cytomegalovirus exposure and HLA in healthy donors (TCRdb year 2017). Concerning the study at large: An earlier analysis of some 600 of the donors reported approximately 260 Gb of sequence data and roughly 120 million unique TCR beta sequences obtained from 180 million or so T cells. An early release covering 550 to 650 HLA-typed donors comprised about 290 gigabases of sequencing data and approximately 80 million unique TCR sequences. Of the roughly 390 genotyped donors, 75% to 85% were placed in the genetic ancestry cluster associated with self-reported Caucasian donors. The study was designed to test whether signatures of past pathogen exposure could be identified by cataloging public T cell receptors. The T cell repertoires of 666 subjects were profiled by immunosequencing and related to cytomegalovirus serostatus. A separate validation cohort of 100 to 150 different subjects was used in addition to the approximately 700-subject first cohort. The study combined high-throughput TCR immunosequencing, statistical association of individual TCRs with disease status, and machine learning to predict cytomegalovirus infection status. To study patterns of TCR occurrence, a later analysis re-analyzed previously published TCR beta repertoires from 550 to 800 donors and added high-resolution HLA genotyping. Rather than using new phenotypic data, the later analysis identified candidate immune exposures from TCR beta sequences and from how often those sequences occurred across donors. An earlier analysis of approximately 630 of the donors applied high-throughput TCR beta sequencing to assess whether each TCR beta V gene segment acted as functional or pseudogenic. Alongside the repertoire data, information on donor age, sex, ethnicity and CMV serostatus was compiled. A later genetic analysis used genome-wide SNP genotypes for about 65% of the roughly 670 donors, treating that subset as a discovery cohort. All discovery cohort repertoires had been generated using a single sequencing platform. Both class I and class II loci were covered by HLA typing, at four-digit resolution. The number of donors typed differed by locus, with about 629-640 for A, B, C, DRB1 and DQB1, roughly 520 for DQA1, 600 to 610 for DPA1, and 400 to 490 for DPB1. Four to six DR-DQ haplotypes were handled as single units for association and clustering, since linkage in the cohort was strong. On average, roughly 240,000 unique TCR beta nucleotide sequences were sequenced per donor among some 430 genotyped donors of the cohort, with about 17% of those sequences being non-productive.

Library creation used the immunoSEQ multiplex PCR assay. The multiplex PCR relied on a mix of 60 forward primers for TCR Vbeta segments and 13 reverse primers for TCR Jbeta segments. The CDR3 region of rearranged TCR beta genes was amplified from genomic DNA with a multiplex PCR assay. The Illumina HiSeq System was used to sequence the amplified TCR beta libraries as 87-base-pair reads. Processing in the source paper ran as follows. In a later analysis, around 80 million unique TCR beta chains were counted across the 650 to 750 repertoires, and roughly 11 million of these chains were shared by at least two donors. Raw reads were error-corrected and collapsed into unique sequences by a nearest-neighbor algorithm in which closely related sequences were merged to remove PCR and sequencing errors. CDR3 sequences were aligned to IMGT reference sequences to assign V, D and J gene segments. For a sequence to be retained, a match of at least six nucleotides was required to both a V gene segment and a J gene segment. Rearrangements were called productive when the CDR3 lacked stop codons and stayed in frame with V and J; all others were non-productive. CDR3 was defined according to IMGT convention as the region running from the second conserved V-encoded cysteine to the conserved J-encoded phenylalanine. In an earlier analysis of some 550 of the donors, sequences lacking an unambiguous match to a single V gene segment were excluded. An earlier analysis of approximately 590 of the donors classified V segments as functional when productive rearrangements were above 56.7% and as segregating when the standard deviation between donors was above 5%. A statistical classification framework was developed to diagnose cytomegalovirus status using the catalog of TCR beta chain sequences. V and J gene assignment, in a later analysis, came from comparing TCR nucleotide sequences with IMGT/GENE-DB human TR gene sequences. A later analysis assigned CDR3 sequences and most-parsimonious VDJ recombination scenarios with the TCRdist pipeline. In a later analysis, each TCR beta chain was defined by its CDR3 amino acid sequence together with its V-gene family, and reads without a unique V-gene family were excluded. In a later analysis, around 650 highly shared, low-generation-probability nucleotide sequences were removed to address suspected cross-contamination and a sequencing artifact. A later analysis calculated a clonal expansion index for each public chain from normalized within-repertoire ranks of inferred template counts. In a later analysis, generation probabilities were computed with a VDJ recombination model fitted to out-of-frame rearrangements, and the resulting probabilities were checked against IGoR. In a later analysis, TCR-TCR, TCR-HLA and TCR-CMV co-occurrence was scored with hypergeometric tests, and a repertoire-size bias correction was applied to TCR pairs. A later analysis estimated false discovery rates by permuting HLA or CMV assignments 20 times. In a later analysis, co-occurring TCRs were grouped using DBSCAN, and TCRdist sequence similarity was added for clustering within HLA-allele-positive subsets. Repertoires with fewer than 30,000 or more than 120,000 public chains were left out of co-occurrence clustering, as were four to six repertoires with anomalous nucleotide sharing. TCRdb stores this immuneACCESS table with in-frame sequences only. Part of the clones is absent; in the studies checked, under half of the shortfall reflects unresolved V genes, and no reason is known for the rest. V, J and clone size were drawn from that table, and D and trimming were deduced from the DNA. The sample includes under 70,000 clones, with roughly 89% observed a single time. The ten biggest clones cover just under 2% of the sample.

The full study reports these points: In a later analysis, HLA-associated TCR beta chains were found to be more clonally expanded and to have lower generation probabilities than equally common non-associated chains. At a false discovery rate of 0.05, a later analysis linked about 17,000 TCR beta sequences to specific HLA alleles. Immune exposure information for the cohort was limited to CMV serostatus. The study gave a list of around 170 TCR beta chains associated with cytomegalovirus. Roughly 17 rarely observed V segments, including chromosome 9 orphons, were excluded from the earlier analysis of a few hundred of the donors because counts were too low. Correlated functional status among segregating V segments might be attributable to linkage disequilibrium, but an unknown experimental factor could not be ruled out. A later analysis found that most CMV-associated TCR beta chains appeared HLA-restricted, with HLA associations seemingly driven largely by CMV exposure. Presence/absence analyses assumed roughly uniform sequencing depth across donors, an assumption that may not hold. While some public TCRs were present in many individuals, most TCR sequences turned up only very rarely across donors. Because some donors lacked HLA typing at each locus, the association tests relied only on the typed subset. According to a later analysis, parvovirus B19, influenza, CMV and Epstein-Barr virus appeared linked to several top co-occurrence clusters. An association between a missense DCLRE1C variant and V-gene and J-gene trimming of TCR beta chains was found in a later genetic analysis and replicated in an independent cohort. A later analysis found that TCR association rates varied across HLA loci, with DRB1 alleles showing the most associated TCRs and HLA-C alleles the fewest. A later genetic analysis reported fewer N-insertions in productive TCRs among donors in an Asian-associated ancestry cluster than the roughly 650-donor mean. A group of highly shared sequence variants was considered likely to be a technical artifact of the sequencing pipeline. The authors suggested that the approach could potentially be generalized to other disease states and immunological phenotypes. When HLA alleles, especially DR and DQ, strongly co-occurred, TCR associations were difficult to assign to individual alleles. In vitro tests confirmed that three of the cytomegalovirus-associated TCR beta chains recognize cytomegalovirus antigens. A further reported finding was that TCR beta sequences accurately predicted the HLA-A and HLA-B alleles for most subjects in the first cohort. Some IMGT-functional V segments, including TRBV6-2 and TRBV6-3, could not be told apart with the 87-base-pair reads, so those segments were excluded. In this cohort, only TCR beta chains were sequenced, and detectable features were limited by the absence of alpha or paired-chain data. In both the original and validation cohorts, the classifier was reported to diagnose cytomegalovirus status with high specificity and sensitivity. An earlier analysis of several hundred of the donors showed that most TCR beta V segments appeared in productive rearrangements either about 87% or about 30% of the time, which broadly matched IMGT annotations.

The cohort consisted of 650 to 850 healthy bone marrow donors. At the time of sampling, all cohort members were nominally healthy, though unrecorded immune exposures were likely present. The donor was CMV seronegative and belonged to the group of over 350 seronegative cohort members. Every donor gave a peripheral blood sample, and the peripheral blood mononuclear cells from that sample were used for TCR beta sequencing. The Qiagen DNeasy Blood Extraction Kit was used to extract genomic DNA from the blood cell samples. The clonotype comes from a woman between 25 and 40 years old in good health and CMV-seronegative. The material sequenced was PBMCs. The chain couples TRBV10-3 to TRBJ1-3, with TRBD1 tentatively as D gene (5 bases match). The DNA sequence is as follows: TGTGCCATCAGTGATCAGGGCCTCTCTGGAAACACCATATATTTT. The encoded protein is CAISDQGLSGNTIYF.